Listed here are 24 T cell receptor beta chains from one sample, sequenced in a study of human T cells and chemical hapten exposure. One entry per CDR3 protein results from TCRdb running MiXCR on the RACE reads. Altogether 30,000 to 50,000 distinct CDR3 sequences are present, about 13% being singletons, with the ten largest covering 2% to 2.5%. Time point given: patch test 3, about 24 weeks after DPC sensitization. Sample treatment: therapeutic diphenylcyclopropenone sensitization with weekly scalp DPC. Someone pulled total RNA out of unfractionated whole blood. This material consisted of whole blood, taken in connection with sensitization to the hapten diphenylcyclopropenone (DPC). All receptors come from a middle-aged woman with alopecia areata. Some clones in this sample may be carry-over from other donors' samples.

This clonotype showed up many times. The rearrangement links TRBV13 to TRBJ1-1; tentatively, D is TRBD1 (6 bases). CDR3 length equals 14 residues. Germline loops: CDR1 PRHDT, CDR2 FYEKMQ (reference sequence). Trimming took off 5 bases at V and 1 base at J, with 11 bases between the two ends. CDR3 nucleotide sequence: TGTGCCAGCAGCCAGGAACAGGGGAACACTGAAGCTTTCTTT. Translation: CASSQEQGNTEAFF.

Of note for this clonotype: A read error may be the cause here, since a much bigger clone is one base away. V is TRBV6-2 or TRBV6-3 and J is TRBJ1-1; no clear D. This CDR3 comprises 12 residues. CDR1 is MNHEY and CDR2 is SVGEGT in the germline V gene. CDR3 loop: CASSPWNAEAFF. CDR3 DNA: TGTGCCAGCAGTCCCTGGAACGCTGAAGCTTTCTTT.

In its sample, this clonotype was seen a few times. The chain uses TRBV29-1 and TRBJ2-1; D is perhaps TRBD1 (6 bases). Germline V gene lookup returns CDR1 SQVTM and CDR2 ANQGSEA. The length of the CDR3 is 14 residues. V was trimmed by 7 bases and J by 8 bases, leaving 21 bases between them. The CDR3 loop reads CSAGSGRHRDEQFF. Here the CDR3 DNA reads TGCAGCGCCGGCTCAGGGCGCCACAGGGATGAGCAGTTCTTC.

This clonotype was seen at least ten times. The chain recombines TRBV7-9 with TRBJ2-7; 7 bases are shared with TRBD1. The CDR3 has 15 amino acids. The V segment lost 1 base and the J segment 1 base; nucleotides outside the gene matches: 4. Germline V gene sequence: CDR1 SEHNR, CDR2 FQNEAQ (reference sequence). Here the CDR3 reads CASSLVGRGSYEQYF. CDR3 bases: TGTGCCAGCAGCTTAGTAGGCAGGGGGTCCTACGAGCAGTACTTC.

This clonotype has at least ten counts. The chain joins TRBV28 to TRBJ2-7; no reliable D call. V dropped 7 bases and J dropped 6 bases, with 10 bases sitting between them. This CDR3 is 11 amino acids long. The V gene's germline CDR1 is MDHEN and CDR2 SYDVKM. CDR3 amino acids: CASTSMGEQYF. CDR3 bases: TGTGCCAGCACCAGCATGGGCGAGCAGTACTTC.

The genes are TRBV28 and TRBJ2-5; 12 bases match TRBD2. This CDR3 is 15 amino acids long. Germline CDR1 and CDR2: MDHEN and SYDVKM. V trimming: 4 bases; J trimming: 6 bases; junction bases outside the gene matches: 6. The CDR3 loop reads CASSSSGGASKTQYF. CDR3 coding DNA: TGTGCCAGCAGTTCTAGCGGGGGGGCCTCGAAGACCCAGTACTTC. Drawing the rest from reference TRBV28 and TRBJ2-5, the complete variable domain is DVKVTQSSRYLVKRTGEKVFLECVQDMDHENMFWYRQDPGLGLRLIYFSYDVKMKEKGDIPEGYSVSREKKERFSLILESASTNQTSMYLCASSSSGGASKTQYFGPGTRLLVL.

The genes are TRBV4-1 and TRBJ2-1; 9 positions agree with TRBD2. The length of the CDR3 is 14 residues. The V gene's germline CDR1 is MGHRA and CDR2 YSYEKL. V trimming: 3 bases; J trimming: 6 bases; junction bases outside the gene matches: 3. This CDR3 is CASSQGTSSNEQFF. The CDR3, as DNA: TGCGCCAGCAGCCAGGGGACTAGCTCCAATGAGCAGTTCTTC.

This clonotype showed up just a few times. This chain connects TRBV20-1 to TRBJ2-7; possible D gene TRBD1, 5 bases. CDR3 size: 12 residues. Germline V lookup: CDR1 DFQATT, CDR2 SNEGSKA (reference sequence). Between the trimmed V and J ends, which lost 2 bases and 3 bases, there was a span of 8 bases. CDR3 sequence reads: CSARPDSYEQYF. CDR3 nucleotides: TGCAGTGCTAGACCCGACAGCTACGAGCAGTACTTC.

This clonotype came up many times. This chain joins TRBV25-1 and TRBJ1-5, with D possibly being TRBD1 (5 bases). The V end lost 10 bases, the J end lost 5 bases, and 15 bases lay between the germline ends. The germline gives CDR1 MGHDK, CDR2 SYGVNS. The CDR3 runs 13 residues. CDR3 nucleotide sequence: TGTGCCAAAGGGGTCCAGGGCCATCAGCCCCAGCATTTT. Amino acids: CAKGVQGHQPQHF. The variable domain in full, with the rest retrieved from reference TRBV25-1 and TRBJ1-5, is EADIYQTPRYLVIGTGKKITLECSQTMGHDKMYWYQQDPGMELHLIHYSYGVNSTEKGDLSSESTVSRIRTEHFPLTLESARPSHTSQYLCAKGVQGHQPQHFGDGTRLSIL.

In this sample, this clonotype turned up many times. This sequence joins TRBV9 and TRBJ1-1; D may be TRBD1 (5 bases). V lost 4 bases, J lost 1 base, and 14 bases lay in between. This CDR3 is 15 amino acids long. Germline-derived CDR1 and CDR2 are SGDLS and YYNGEE. CDR3 loop: CASSPLVGANTEAFF. CDR3 sequence (DNA): TGTGCCAGCAGCCCGTTGGTAGGGGCGAACACTGAAGCTTTCTTT.

There are a few counts of this clonotype. The chain couples TRBV6-2 or TRBV6-3 to TRBJ1-1; D unresolved. This CDR3 contains 13 residues. CDR1 is MNHEY, CDR2 SVGEGT, per germline. The V end was cut by 11 bases, the J end by 1 base, with 14 bases between. CDR3: CAVQPPQNTEAFF. As DNA, the CDR3 is TGTGCCGTCCAACCCCCCCAGAACACTGAAGCTTTCTTT.

The V gene is TRBV7-8, the J gene TRBJ2-1; the match to TRBD1 covers 7 bases. Unmatched junction bases numbered 5, after V lost 3 bases and J lost 0 bases. CDR3 length equals 16 residues. Germline CDR1 SGHVS, CDR2 FQNEAQ. CDR3: CASSLRTGYSYNEQFF. The DNA for the CDR3 is TGTGCCAGCAGCTTGAGGACAGGCTACTCCTACAATGAGCAGTTCTTC.

The chain recombines TRBV5-1 with TRBJ1-1; the D is unclear. This CDR3 region has 16 residues. With 0 bases removed from V and 0 bases from J, the gap between germline ends came to 12 bases. Per germline, CDR1 SGHRS and CDR2 YFSETQ. The CDR3 region is CASSLAYSSLNTEAFF. CDR3 DNA sequence: TGCGCCAGCAGCTTGGCGTACAGCAGCCTGAACACTGAAGCTTTCTTT.

This clonotype was seen a few times. V is TRBV28 and J is TRBJ2-7; D unresolved. From germline, CDR1 is MDHEN and CDR2 SYDVKM. This CDR3 is 12 amino acids long. Trimming cost V 4 bases and J 7 bases, with 11 bases left between them. The CDR3 spells CASSSQELEQYF. The CDR3 DNA follows: TGTGCCAGCAGTTCTCAGGAGCTGGAGCAGTACTTC. Looking up the rest from reference TRBV28 and TRBJ2-7 gives the full variable domain: DVKVTQSSRYLVKRTGEKVFLECVQDMDHENMFWYRQDPGLGLRLIYFSYDVKMKEKGDIPEGYSVSREKKERFSLILESASTNQTSMYLCASSSQELEQYFGPGTRLTVT.

This clonotype was seen more than once but under ten times. The V call is TRBV27, the J call TRBJ2-7; D is possibly TRBD1 (6 bases). The germline V and J ends were trimmed by 3 bases and 4 bases, with 16 bases remaining between them. The CDR3 sequence is 15 residues long. The germline gives CDR1 MNHEY, CDR2 SMNVEV (reference sequence). CDR3 nucleotides: TGTGCCAGCAGTTTTCGAGTGGACAGTTCATACGAGCAGTACTTC. This sequence encodes CASSFRVDSSYEQYF.

V gene TRBV7-2 combines with J gene TRBJ2-1; 7 bases fit TRBD1. CDR1 is SGHTA, CDR2 FQGNSA, per germline. Trimming at V came to 5 bases and at J to 9 bases, leaving 7 bases not matched to a gene. This CDR3 has 13 residues. In nucleotides, the CDR3 is TGTGCCAGCAGCCCTGGGACAGCGCGTGAGCAGTTCTTC. This codes for CASSPGTAREQFF.

This clonotype was seen only a few times. This chain links TRBV11-3 with TRBJ1-3, with D uncertain. Germline V gene lookup returns CDR1 SGHNT and CDR2 YENEEA. There are 13 residues in the CDR3. The ends were cut back, 0 bases at V and 5 bases at J, with 5 bases in the middle. CDR3 residues: CASSLDYRNTIYF. CDR3 nucleotide sequence: TGTGCCAGCAGCTTAGATTATCGAAACACCATATATTTT. Combining the CDR3 with reference TRBV11-3 and TRBJ1-3 gives the whole variable domain EAGVVQSPRYKIIEKKQPVAFWCNPISGHNTLYWYLQNLGQGPELLIRYENEEAVDDSQLPKDRFSAERLKGVDSTLKIQPAELGDSAVYLCASSLDYRNTIYFGEGSWLTVV.

There are many counts of this clonotype. The V call is TRBV5-6, the J call TRBJ2-7, with 12 bases aligning to TRBD2. CDR1 is SGHDT, CDR2 YYEEEE, per germline. This CDR3 has 17 residues. Trimming at V came to 2 bases and at J to 2 bases, leaving 8 bases not matched to a gene. This CDR3 reads CASSLYLRLAGAYEQYF. CDR3 nucleotide sequence: TGTGCCAGCAGCTTATACCTAAGACTAGCGGGGGCCTACGAGCAGTACTTC. Filled out from reference TRBV5-6 and TRBJ2-7, the complete variable domain reads DAGVTQSPTHLIKTRGQQVTLRCSPKSGHDTVSWYQQALGQGPQFIFQYYEEEERQRGNFPDRFSGHQFPNYSSELNVNALLLGDSALYLCASSLYLRLAGAYEQYFGPGTRLTVT.

As to this clonotype: The junction departs from the called germline gene at one end, perhaps through a read error. The V call is TRBV28, the J call TRBJ1-5; D call uncertain. Germline loops: CDR1 MDHEN, CDR2 SYDVKM. The length of the CDR3 is 12 residues. The CDR3 DNA reads as TGTACCAGCACCAGGCCAAATCAGCCCCAGCATTTT. This encodes CTSTRPNQPQHF.

This clonotype was seen a few times. This rearrangement joins TRBV3-1 to TRBJ2-1; D tentatively reads TRBD1 or TRBD2 (5 bases each). Germline assignment: CDR1 LGHDT and CDR2 YNNKEL (reference sequence). V lost 0 bases and J 7 bases, leaving 16 bases between the germline ends. This CDR3 is built from 16 residues. CDR3 in amino acids: CASSQDTGTAWNEQFF. Here the CDR3 DNA reads TGTGCCAGCAGCCAAGACACGGGGACCGCCTGGAATGAGCAGTTCTTC.

The rearrangement uses TRBV29-1 and TRBJ2-1; no clear D. The CDR3 is made up of 17 amino acids. The germline gives CDR1 SQVTM, CDR2 ANQGSEA. Trimming took 0 bases from V and 0 from J, leaving 15 bases between them. This chain's CDR3 is CSVEDDLLPHSYNEQFF. CDR3 coding DNA: TGCAGCGTTGAAGACGACCTGTTACCTCACTCCTACAATGAGCAGTTCTTC.

This chain connects TRBV27 to TRBJ1-2; no definite D call. CDR3 length: 14 amino acids. Germline V gene lookup returns CDR1 MNHEY and CDR2 SMNVEV (reference sequence). V lost 7 bases to trimming and J lost 2 bases, with 14 bases between them. This CDR3 is CASTRGGGNYGYTF. The DNA of the CDR3 is TGTGCCAGCACCCGCGGAGGCGGAAACTATGGCTACACCTTC.

This clonotype was detected a few times. The chain carries TRBV6-5 and TRBJ1-2; D may be TRBD1 (6 bases). CDR1 is MNHEY, CDR2 SVGAGI, per germline. The V and J ends lost 5 bases and 7 bases respectively, with 14 bases between them. CDR3 length: 13 amino acids. The CDR3 coding sequence is TGTGCCAGCAGTACAGCAGGGGCCCGTGGCTACACCTTC. Protein product: CASSTAGARGYTF.

The chain has TRBV5-1 and TRBJ2-5; D is unresolved. The CDR3 runs to 14 residues. V was trimmed by 0 bases and J by 1 base, leaving 7 bases between them. In germline, CDR1 is SGHRS, CDR2 YFSETQ. The CDR3 nucleotides read TGCGCCAGCAGCTTGGAGAATACCCAAGAGACCCAGTACTTC. Its protein is CASSLENTQETQYF.